This passage covers 13 T cell receptor beta chains from one sample sequenced in a study of blood T cell repertoires in COVID-19. TCRdb's table, derived via immunoSEQ multiplex PCR, lists solely in-frame clones and lacks some. The sample yields approximately 200,000 clones, approximately 88% seen once. Sample: PBMCs or T cells enriched from blood (not recorded which). These receptors were obtained from a young woman who had been exposed to COVID-19.

V usage is TRBV5-1 and J usage is TRBJ1-5, with 7 nucleotides matching TRBD1. Germline V gene data show CDR1 as SGHRS and CDR2 as YFSETQ. This CDR3 has 17 amino acids. J gave up 0 bases and V 3 bases, and 9 bases lay outside the gene matches. CDR3: CASSSFWTGSSNQPQHF. DNA of the CDR3: TGCGCCAGCAGCTCCTTTTGGACAGGTAGTAGCAATCAGCCCCAGCATTTT.

This clone was found once. The chain employs TRBV5-1 and TRBJ2-1, with 12 nucleotides matching TRBD2. The CDR3 contains 16 residues. Germline V gives CDR1 SGHRS, CDR2 YFSETQ. V lost 0 bases and J lost 10; bases outside the gene matches: 8. CDR3 bases: TGCGCCAGCAGCTTGGCCCTAGCGGGAGGGCCCGGGGAGCAGTTCTTC. Translated: CASSLALAGGPGEQFF.

This clone was counted only a few times. The chain couples TRBV24-1 to TRBJ1-2; 7 bases are a match to TRBD1. V lost 3 bases, J lost 9 bases, and 9 bases stayed unmatched. Looked up from germline, CDR1 is KGHDR and CDR2 is SFDVKD. The CDR3 consists of 14 residues. The DNA of the CDR3 is TGTGCCACCAGTGATGGGGGACAGTGGCTGAGCTACACCTTC. Translating it yields CATSDGGQWLSYTF.

This rearrangement joins TRBV5-4 to TRBJ2-2, with no clear D. CDR3 size: 14 residues. Trimming removed 1 base from V and 5 bases from J, with 9 bases in between. CDR1 and CDR2 (germline): SGHNT, YYREEE (reference sequence). CDR3 nucleotides: TGTGCCAGCAGCTTGAGGCAGGTGACCGGGGAGCTGTTTTTT. The encoded protein is CASSLRQVTGELFF.

The chain links TRBV4-2 to TRBJ1-4; 7 bases are shared with TRBD1. This CDR3 has 17 residues. V shed 0 bases, J shed 7 bases, and the junction held 11 bases outside the gene matches. Germline V gene lookup returns CDR1 LGHNA and CDR2 YNFKEQ. The CDR3 spells CASSQEKIRDSPEKLFF. The DNA of the CDR3 is TGTGCCAGCAGCCAAGAGAAAATCCGGGACAGTCCTGAAAAACTGTTTTTT.

The sample holds a few counts of this clone. V usage is TRBV4-1 and J usage is TRBJ2-1, with 8 bases matching TRBD2. The V gene end was trimmed by 3 bases and the J gene end by 2 bases; junction bases not matched to a gene: 6. Germline V gives CDR1 MGHRA, CDR2 YSYEKL. CDR3 size: 16 residues. The CDR3 protein is CASSQISGGAYNEQFF. In nucleotides, the CDR3 is TGCGCCAGCAGCCAGATCAGCGGGGGAGCCTACAATGAGCAGTTCTTC.

This chain joins TRBV3-1 (or the pseudogene TRBV3-2) and TRBJ1-2; D unclear. The V end lost 2 bases, the J end lost 3 bases, and 7 bases lay between the germline ends. The CDR3 totals 13 residues. The V gene's germline CDR1 is LGHDT and CDR2 YNNKEL (reference sequence). This CDR3 is CASSQQAYYGYTF. The CDR3, as DNA: TGTGCCAGCAGCCAACAGGCTTACTATGGCTACACCTTC.

This chain uses TRBV14 with TRBJ1-1, with a tentative D call TRBD1 (5 bases). The V and J ends lost 3 bases and 3 bases respectively, with 14 bases between them. Germline CDR1 and CDR2: SGHDN and FVKESK. This CDR3 spans 15 amino acids. CDR3: CASSQDRRGYTEAFF. DNA for the CDR3: TGTGCCAGCAGCCAGGACCGACGGGGGTACACTGAAGCTTTCTTT.

This rearrangement joins TRBV2 to TRBJ2-1, with TRBD2 identical over 7 bases. CDR3 length: 14 amino acids. Germline loops: CDR1 SNHLY, CDR2 FYNNEI. V trimming: 4 bases; J trimming: 10 bases; junction bases outside the gene matches: 10. CDR3 sequence: CASSAGLFGGEQFF. The CDR3 nucleotides read TGTGCCAGCAGTGCCGGACTCTTCGGGGGGGAGCAGTTCTTC. Based on the CDR3 plus reference TRBV2 and TRBJ2-1, the full variable domain is EPEVTQTPSHQVTQMGQEVILRCVPISNHLYFYWYRQILGQKVEFLVSFYNNEISEKSEIFDDQFSVERPDGSNFTLKIRSTKLEDSAMYFCASSAGLFGGEQFFGPGTRLTVL.

The chain links TRBV2 to TRBJ2-3; tentative D call: TRBD1 (6 bases). Trimming left V 4 bases short and J 4 bases short, with 12 bases between. The CDR3 contains 14 residues. CDR1 SNHLY and CDR2 FYNNEI come from the germline V gene. In DNA, the CDR3 is TGTGCCAGCAGTGCAGGGGTTTCGGCAGATACGCAGTATTTT. It encodes CASSAGVSADTQYF.

This chain uses TRBV15 with TRBJ1-1; D not resolved. Trimming pared 0 bases from V and 4 bases from J, leaving 12 bases between. Germline CDR1 reads LNHNV; CDR2 reads YYDKDF (reference sequence). This CDR3 contains 15 residues. CDR3 amino acids: CATSRDNRRSTEAFF. In DNA, the CDR3 is TGTGCCACCAGCAGAGATAACAGACGGTCCACTGAAGCTTTCTTT. The full variable domain, completed using reference TRBV15 and TRBJ1-1, is DAMVIQNPRYQVTQFGKPVTLSCSQTLNHNVMYWYQQKSSQAPKLLFHYYDKDFNNEADTPDNFQSRRPNTSFCFLDIRSPGLGDTAMYLCATSRDNRRSTEAFFGQGTRLTVV.

The chain employs TRBV5-6 and TRBJ2-3; D perhaps matches TRBD2 (5 bases). CDR1 is SGHDT and CDR2 is YYEEEE in the germline V gene. The CDR3 is 15 amino acids. V lost 1 base, J lost 1 base, and 10 bases lay in between. Here the CDR3 DNA reads TGTGCCAGCAGCTTGAAACTAGTTGGCACAGATACGCAGTATTTT. Protein: CASSLKLVGTDTQYF.

This chain joins TRBV4-1 and TRBJ1-1; 7 nucleotides line up with TRBD1. J gave up 0 bases and V 4 bases, and 5 bases lay outside the gene matches. CDR1 MGHRA and CDR2 YSYEKL come from the germline V gene. This CDR3 comprises 15 residues. The chain's CDR3 is CASSPPGQLNTEAFF. Here the CDR3 DNA reads TGCGCCAGCAGCCCACCGGGACAGTTGAACACTGAAGCTTTCTTT.